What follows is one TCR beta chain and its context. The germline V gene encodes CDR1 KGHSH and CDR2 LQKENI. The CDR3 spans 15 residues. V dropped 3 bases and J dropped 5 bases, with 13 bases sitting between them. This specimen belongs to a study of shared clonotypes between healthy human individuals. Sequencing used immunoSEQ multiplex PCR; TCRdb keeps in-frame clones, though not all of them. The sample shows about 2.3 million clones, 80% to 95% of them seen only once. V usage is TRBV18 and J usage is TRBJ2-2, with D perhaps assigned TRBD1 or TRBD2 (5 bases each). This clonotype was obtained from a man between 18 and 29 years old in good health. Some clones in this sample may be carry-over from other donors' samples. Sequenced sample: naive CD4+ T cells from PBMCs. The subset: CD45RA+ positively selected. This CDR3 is CASSPRTQGTGELFF. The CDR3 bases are TGTGCCAGCTCACCCCGGACTCAGGGAACCGGGGAGCTGTTTTTT.